The 24 T cell receptor beta chains below were found in one sample sequenced in a study of CD8+CD57+ T cells in acquired aplastic anemia. CDR3 and TCR beta VDJ profiling relied on genomic DNA as the template. TCRdb re-analysed the reads in MiXCR, keeping a single row per CDR3 protein. Among around 140,000 distinct CDR3 sequences listed, around two fifths were seen once. The sample consisted of sorted CD4+, CD8+, or CD8+CD57+ T cells (not recorded which) from PBMCs. These receptors all stem from a human donor in good health, serving as a control.

This clonotype has ten or more counts. The rearrangement joins TRBV10-3 to TRBJ2-3, with TRBD1 matching over 9 bases. In germline, CDR1 is ENHRY, CDR2 SYGVKD. Trimming cost V 6 bases and J 5 bases; bases outside gene matches: 6. The CDR3 length is 14 residues. CDR3 sequence reads: CAIRTGQGGDTQYF. CDR3 DNA sequence: TGTGCCATCAGAACGGGACAGGGTGGAGATACGCAGTATTTT.

The rearrangement links TRBV2 to TRBJ1-2; 7 bases fit TRBD1. V lost 8 bases to trimming and J lost 7 bases; unmatched junction nucleotides: 10. The CDR3 has 13 residues. Germline CDR1 and CDR2: SNHLY and FYNNEI. Here the CDR3 DNA reads TGTGCCAGCCGCGGTAGAACAGGGGCTGGCTACACCTTC. It yields the protein CASRGRTGAGYTF.

This clonotype has only a few counts. The J gene is TRBJ1-1, the V gene TRBV3-1; perhaps TRBD1 as D (6 bases). The CDR3 is made up of 15 amino acids. V shed 4 bases and J shed 3 bases, with 15 bases lying between them. Germline lookup yields CDR1 LGHDT and CDR2 YNNKEL (reference sequence). CDR3 residues: CASSPPGGGYTEAFF. DNA of the CDR3: TGTGCCAGCAGCCCCCCCGGGGGCGGCTACACTGAAGCTTTCTTT.

The chain couples TRBV7-9 to TRBJ2-7, with 9 bases matching TRBD1. The germline V gene has CDR1 SEHNR and CDR2 FQNEAQ (reference sequence). The CDR3 covers 15 residues. J gave up 5 bases and V 5 bases, and 10 bases lay outside the gene matches. The CDR3 reads CASSPPGTGIHEQYF. CDR3 in DNA: TGTGCCAGCAGCCCCCCCGGGACAGGGATCCACGAGCAGTACTTC.

Notes on this clonotype: A much larger clone differs by one base, so this may be a read error. This chain uses TRBV12-5 with TRBJ1-5; D is perhaps TRBD1 (5 bases). Germline values: CDR1 LGHNT, CDR2 FRNRAP. The ends were cut back, 11 bases at V and 0 bases at J, with 14 bases in the middle. The CDR3 has 14 amino acids. The CDR3 DNA reads as TGTGCTGGTGCCCAGGGTTATAGCAATCAGCCCCAGCATTTT. It specifies CAGAQGYSNQPQHF.

J is TRBJ2-6 and V is TRBV5-6; D is perhaps TRBD2 (5 bases). There are 15 residues in the CDR3. CDR1 and CDR2 (germline): SGHDT, YYEEEE. V was clipped by 4 bases and J by 1 base, with 9 bases between them. CDR3 nucleotides: TGTGCCAGCAGCCTCCCGGGGTCTGGGGCCAACGTCCTGACTTTC. Protein: CASSLPGSGANVLTF.

This clonotype was found many times. V is TRBV12-3 or TRBV12-4 and J is TRBJ2-3; 7 bases are a match to TRBD2. There are 19 residues in the CDR3. V was clipped by 2 bases and J by 0 bases; unmatched bases: 14. The CDR3 reads CASSLRSRVAGTSTDTQYF. The CDR3 region has the DNA TGTGCCAGCAGTTTAAGGTCACGGGTAGCGGGCACTAGCACAGATACGCAGTATTTT.

Many counts were recorded for this clonotype. The J gene is TRBJ1-3, the V gene TRBV19; D is unresolved. Trimming removed 9 bases from V and 0 bases from J, with 12 bases in between. The CDR3 has 14 residues. Germline CDR1 and CDR2: LNHDA and SQIVND (reference sequence). For the CDR3, the DNA is TGTGCCAGCCTTGACTGGAACTCTGGAAACACCATATATTTT. Protein product: CASLDWNSGNTIYF. The full variable domain, rest sourced from reference TRBV19 and TRBJ1-3, is DGGITQSPKYLFRKEGQNVTLSCEQNLNHDAMYWYRQDPGQGLRLIYYSQIVNDFQKGDIAEGYSVSREKKESFPLTVTSAQKNPTAFYLCASLDWNSGNTIYFGEGSWLTVV.

This clonotype was picked up many times. The rearrangement uses TRBV3-1 and TRBJ2-3; D is unclear. CDR1 and CDR2 (germline): LGHDT, YNNKEL (reference sequence). The CDR3 consists of 13 residues. V lost 2 bases, J lost 1 base, and 4 bases lay in between. The CDR3 protein is CASSQLRTDTQYF. The DNA for the CDR3 is TGTGCCAGCAGCCAACTCCGCACAGATACGCAGTATTTT.

Ten or more counts support this clonotype. The CDR3 nucleotides are TGCAGTGCTGGGGGACTTTGGGTCACAGATACGCAGTATTTT. Its protein is CSAGGLWVTDTQYF. The chain is built from TRBV20-1 and TRBJ2-3, with D possibly TRBD2 on 6 matching bases. The V gene's germline CDR1 is DFQATT and CDR2 SNEGSKA (reference sequence). CDR3 size: 14 residues. Trimming left V 5 bases short and J 2 bases short, with 14 bases between.

Notes on this clonotype: This could be a read error, since a much larger clone is one nucleotide away. The chain uses TRBV19 and TRBJ2-1, with 9 bases matching TRBD2. The CDR3 length is 18 residues. With V trimmed by 0 bases and J by 10 bases, 16 bases remained unmatched. CDR1 LNHDA and CDR2 SQIVND come from the germline V gene (reference sequence). The CDR3 nucleotides are TGTGCCAGTAGTATAGATCGATTCAAGTTTAGCGGGAGTGACGAGCAGTTCTTC. Translated: CASSIDRFKFSGSDEQFF.

This chain joins TRBV2 and TRBJ1-5, with D unclear. V lost 1 base and J lost 12, with 16 bases in between. Germline CDR1 reads SNHLY; CDR2 reads FYNNEI. The CDR3 covers 14 residues. CDR3 DNA: TGTGCCAGCAGTGAAGGAAGAGGTTTTGAGCTCCAGCATTTT. Amino acids: CASSEGRGFELQHF.

The J gene is TRBJ1-3, the V gene TRBV10-3; 8 bases agree with TRBD1. The germline V gene encodes CDR1 ENHRY and CDR2 SYGVKD. The ends lost 4 bases at V and 8 bases at J; junction bases unmatched: 4. The CDR3 has 13 amino acids. The CDR3 coding sequence is TGTGCCATCAGTGGTCAGGGGGCGGACACCATATATTTT. Its translation: CAISGQGADTIYF.

In this sample, this clonotype turned up many times. V usage is TRBV19 and J usage is TRBJ1-1; D perhaps matches TRBD1 (5 bases). Germline-derived CDR1 and CDR2 are LNHDA and SQIVND (reference sequence). The CDR3 consists of 14 residues. Trimming shortened V by 3 bases and J by 1 base, and 9 bases separated the two germline ends. Here the CDR3 DNA reads TGTGCCAGTAGTATGATCGGACAGAACACTGAAGCTTTCTTT. Translating gives CASSMIGQNTEAFF.

CDR3 sequence reads: CATSDAPRDDRFF. DNA for the CDR3: TGTGCCACCAGTGATGCCCCCCGGGACGATAGGTTCTTC. V and J are TRBV24-1 and TRBJ2-1; possibly TRBD1 or TRBD2 for D (5 bases each). The CDR3 runs to 13 residues. Germline V CDR1 and CDR2: KGHDR, SFDVKD. V lost 3 bases, J lost 15 bases, and 17 bases lay in between.

A word on this clonotype: No conserved phenylalanine or tryptophan ends this CDR3, so it is likely a read error. The chain has TRBV24-1 and TRBJ1-5, with D maybe TRBD1 (5 bases). This CDR3 contains 13 residues. Per the germline V gene, CDR1 is KGHDR and CDR2 is SFDVKD. Trimming pared 6 bases from V and 13 bases from J, leaving 18 bases between. Written as DNA, the CDR3 is TGTGCCACCAGTCCGGGACCCTCAGGGCCTCAGCATCTT. This translates into CATSPGPSGPQHL.

The chain has TRBV29-1 and TRBJ2-7, with 13 bases fitting TRBD2. The CDR3 runs 13 residues. Unmatched junction bases numbered 1, after V lost 6 bases and J lost 2 bases. Germline lookup yields CDR1 SQVTM and CDR2 ANQGSEA. CDR3 nucleotide sequence: TGCAGCGTAACTAGCGGGGGGGCCTACGAGCAGTACTTC. It translates to CSVTSGGAYEQYF.

The chain recombines TRBV25-1 with TRBJ1-2, with a tentative D call TRBD1 (5 bases). V lost 5 bases, J lost 9 bases, and 10 bases lay in between. The CDR3 length is 11 residues. The germline V gene encodes CDR1 MGHDK and CDR2 SYGVNS. In DNA form, the CDR3 reads TGTGCCAGCAGTTACCAGGGTAGCTACACCTTC. It translates to CASSYQGSYTF.

This clonotype was seen at least ten times. The chain employs TRBV12-3 or TRBV12-4 and TRBJ1-5, with D possibly TRBD1 on 5 matching bases. V was cut by 6 bases and J by 7 bases, with 16 bases left in between. CDR3 size: 14 residues. The CDR3: CASRKNRINQPQHF. The CDR3 region has the DNA TGTGCCAGCAGGAAGAACAGGATTAACCAGCCCCAGCATTTT.

This clonotype was observed a few times. J is TRBJ1-5 and V is TRBV19; possibly TRBD1 for D (6 bases). The V gene lost 5 bases and the J gene lost 2 bases, with 10 bases spanning the gap. The germline CDR1 and CDR2 sequences are LNHDA and SQIVND (reference sequence). CDR3 length: 14 residues. CDR3 protein: CASSDRKGNQPQHF. CDR3 DNA sequence: TGTGCCAGTAGTGACAGGAAGGGCAATCAGCCCCAGCATTTT.

This clonotype was seen repeatedly, ten times or more. The gene calls are TRBV12-3 or TRBV12-4 and TRBJ2-1; D not certain. The CDR3 runs 11 residues. V lost 4 bases and J 10 bases, leaving 8 bases between the germline ends. The CDR3: CASSSYTEQFF. Written as DNA, the CDR3 is TGTGCCAGCAGTTCCTATACCGAGCAGTTCTTC.

J is TRBJ2-3 and V is TRBV19, with TRBD2 matching over 9 bases. J lost 0 bases, V lost 3 bases, and 7 bases had no gene match. Germline CDR1 LNHDA, CDR2 SQIVND (reference sequence). The CDR3 sequence is 17 residues long. The CDR3 DNA follows: TGTGCCAGTAGTATTACCGGACTAGCGACTAGCACAGATACGCAGTATTTT. Residues: CASSITGLATSTDTQYF.

Ten or more counts support this clonotype. At one of its ends the junction is not consistent with the germline gene, which may arise from a read error. J is TRBJ1-5 and V is TRBV5-1; D is undetermined. Germline V gene sequence: CDR1 SGHRS, CDR2 YFSETQ. The CDR3 runs 11 residues. In DNA form, the CDR3 reads TGTGCCAGCAGTTTAGGCCAGCCCCAGCATTTT. This encodes CASSLGQPQHF.

For this clonotype: This CDR3 fails to terminate in the conserved phenylalanine or tryptophan, so it likely reflects a read error. The chain uses TRBV2 and TRBJ1-5; maybe TRBD1 (5 bases). V shed 8 bases and J shed 7 bases, with 18 bases lying between them. CDR3 length equals 14 residues. Germline CDR1 is SNHLY and CDR2 is FYNNEI. The CDR3 region is CASGVTGGPQPQHL. CDR3 in DNA: TGTGCCAGCGGGGTTACGGGGGGTCCCCAGCCCCAGCATCTT.